This paragraph reports one TCR beta chain. Antigen: not known. The entry originates in a study of shared clonotypes between healthy human individuals. Study-wide findings and caveats: Blood was the only sampled material, and tissue repertoires likely differ. Memory subsets had estimated richness that was generally smaller than that of naive subsets.

The assay was carried out at the deep level. Sorted-subset replicate PCR reactions contained 200 ng DNA, corresponding to some 29,000 T cell genomes. Generated by immunoSEQ multiplex PCR, the TCRdb table keeps only in-frame clones and is missing some. The repertoire includes about 2.4 million clones, more than 85% of them detected once, and 0.36% sits in the top ten. The clonotype was recovered from a young man in good health. Some clones in this sample may be carry-over from other donors' samples. Sequenced: naive CD4+ T cells from PBMCs. The subset is: CD45RA+ positively selected.

The CDR3 nucleotides read TGTGCCAGCAGCCGGACAGGCGTTGAAGCTTTCTTT. Its protein is CASSRTGVEAFF. The rearrangement uses TRBV6-1 and TRBJ1-1; 7 bases map to TRBD1. V gave up 6 bases and J gave up 7 bases; unmatched junction bases: 5. The germline gives CDR1 MNHNS, CDR2 SASEGT. The CDR3 contains 12 residues.